This TCR beta chain was recorded in a study of T cell repertoires in cytomegalovirus infection. Study as a whole: Public TCR beta signatures provided an indication of both CMV infection and a matching HLA type. Study results and caveats: Predominance within the ex vivo response was attributable to HLA-C-restricted CMV-specific TCR beta clonotypes. Cumulative public TCR beta family frequency identified CMV carriers with the relevant HLA.

After removal of 4 bases from V and 0 bases from J, the junction contained 12 bases not matched to a gene. Germline V gene lookup returns CDR1 SGHNT and CDR2 YYREEE (reference sequence). The CDR3 is 17 amino acids. This clonotype was counted between two and nine times. Its target is unknown. TCRdb fed the reads into MiXCR, producing one record per CDR3 protein. The sample lists about 460,000 distinct CDR3 sequences, 11% occurring once. The sequence was collected from a human donor in good health (CMV status not recorded). Some clones in this sample may be carry-over from other donors' samples. The sample was PBMCs. The chain joins TRBV5-4 to TRBJ2-5; 7 positions match TRBD2. The CDR3 spells CASSPTSTLADQETQYF. CDR3 sequence (DNA): TGTGCCAGCAGCCCGACGTCGACCCTAGCGGACCAAGAGACCCAGTACTTC.